This T cell receptor (beta chain) was documented in a study of type 1 regulatory T cells. Study information: T-allo10 is a Tr1-enriched, alloantigen-specific CD4 T cell product made in vitro.

V was pared by 2 bases and J by 8 bases, with 8 bases of the junction left unmatched. Looked up from germline, CDR1 is SGHTA and CDR2 is FQGTGA. This CDR3 is 15 amino acids long. TCRdb redid the calling of the reads with MiXCR, one entry per CDR3 protein. The table shows about 97,000 distinct CDR3 sequences, with less than 40% occurring only once. Only a few counts were recorded for this clonotype. The V call is TRBV7-3, the J call TRBJ2-3; 9 bases map to TRBD2. The sequenced sample was CD4+ T cells, either the whole sample or a sorted fraction (not recorded which). The sequence was collected from a human donor in good health. CDR3 region: CASSLAGGQWGTQYF. DNA for the CDR3: TGTGCCAGCAGCTTAGCGGGAGGGCAGTGGGGTACGCAGTATTTT. Combining the CDR3 with reference TRBV7-3 and TRBJ2-3 gives the whole variable domain GAGVSQTPSNKVTEKGKYVELRCDPISGHTALYWYRQSLGQGPEFLIYFQGTGAADDSGLPNDRFFAVRPEGSVSTLKIQRTERGDSAVYLCASSLAGGQWGTQYFGPGTRLTVL.